Below, 7 T cell receptor beta chains from the same sample are listed, as sequenced in a study of cytomegalovirus exposure and HLA in healthy donors (dated by TCRdb to 2015 to 2018). Libraries were built with the immunoSEQ multiplex PCR assay. A mixture of 60 forward primers for TCR Vbeta segments and 13 reverse primers for TCR Jbeta segments was used in the multiplex PCR. This immuneACCESS table, as held by TCRdb, lists in-frame sequences with V and J called but not all clones. Of the missing ones, under half trace to an unresolved V gene in checked studies; the others have no known cause. The sample table holds 55,000 to 80,000 clones, of which about 69% were seen once. The ten top clones hold around 5% of the sample. The source material was PBMCs. The receptor source for this set is a woman in her twenties or thirties in good health and CMV-seronegative.

The gene calls are TRBV27 and TRBJ2-3; 7 positions match TRBD2. Trimming at V came to 7 bases and at J to 0 bases, leaving 13 bases not matched to a gene. The CDR3 spans 17 residues. Germline loops: CDR1 MNHEY, CDR2 SMNVEV (reference sequence). The CDR3 DNA reads as TGTGCCAGCAAACTCCGACTAGCAGCAACTAGCACAGATACGCAGTATTTT. Translating gives CASKLRLAATSTDTQYF.

J is TRBJ1-1 and V is TRBV6-1; no clear D gene. Germline V gene data show CDR1 as MNHNS and CDR2 as SASEGT. The V and J ends lost 2 bases and 0 bases respectively, with 13 bases between them. The CDR3 spans 16 residues. The CDR3 protein is CASSEWQQLLNTEAFF. CDR3 nucleotides: TGTGCCAGCAGTGAATGGCAACAGCTATTGAACACTGAAGCTTTCTTT.

This sequence joins TRBV28 and TRBJ1-3, with unresolved D. This CDR3 comprises 16 residues. The V gene lost 5 bases and the J gene lost 0 bases, with 14 bases spanning the gap. Germline lookup yields CDR1 MDHEN and CDR2 SYDVKM. CDR3 residues: CASSLSYRVSGNTIYF. The CDR3 nucleotides are TGTGCCAGCAGTCTCTCCTATCGGGTCTCTGGAAACACCATATATTTT. The variable domain in full, completed from reference TRBV28 and TRBJ1-3, reads DVKVTQSSRYLVKRTGEKVFLECVQDMDHENMFWYRQDPGLGLRLIYFSYDVKMKEKGDIPEGYSVSREKKERFSLILESASTNQTSMYLCASSLSYRVSGNTIYFGEGSWLTVV.

Comment on this clone: No conserved phenylalanine or tryptophan is present at the end of the CDR3, so a read error is the likely explanation. The V call is TRBV7-3, the J call TRBJ1-2; a weak D match, TRBD1 (5 bases). The germline CDR1 and CDR2 sequences are SGHTA and FQGTGA. CDR3 length: 15 amino acids. Trimming pared 1 base from V and 1 base from J, leaving 10 bases between. Here the CDR3 reads CASSLSGTDNYGYTS. For the CDR3, the DNA is TGTGCCAGCAGCTTAAGCGGGACGGATAACTATGGCTACACCTCC.

V gene TRBV7-2 combines with J gene TRBJ2-5; D might be TRBD1 (6 bases). The CDR3 runs to 16 residues. In germline, CDR1 is SGHTA, CDR2 FQGNSA. V lost 5 bases to trimming and J lost 2 bases, with 18 bases between them. The CDR3 is CASSQRLLGQQETQYF. CDR3 in DNA: TGTGCCAGCAGCCAACGCCTATTAGGACAGCAAGAGACCCAGTACTTC. The variable domain in full, with the rest retrieved from reference TRBV7-2 and TRBJ2-5, is GAGVSQSPSNKVTEKGKDVELRCDPISGHTALYWYRQSLGQGLEFLIYFQGNSAPDKSGLPSDRFSAERTGGSVSTLTIQRTQQEDSAVYLCASSQRLLGQQETQYFGPGTRLLVL.

A single count supports this clone. The chain has TRBV5-1 and TRBJ2-5; the match to TRBD1 covers 7 bases. The junction had 0 bases not matched to a gene; V was cut back by 1 base and J by 3 bases. CDR1 SGHRS and CDR2 YFSETQ come from the germline V gene. The CDR3 covers 13 residues. The CDR3 loop is CASSLQGEETQYF. Written as DNA, the CDR3 is TGCGCCAGCAGCTTGCAGGGGGAAGAGACCCAGTACTTC.

The chain carries TRBV4-2 and TRBJ2-7; 13 bases match TRBD2. V lost 3 bases, J lost 7 bases, and 9 bases stayed unmatched. This CDR3 has 16 amino acids. CDR1 is LGHNA and CDR2 is YNFKEQ in the germline V gene. Here the CDR3 reads CASSQEWTSGSREQYF. The CDR3 nucleotides are TGTGCCAGCAGCCAGGAATGGACTAGCGGGAGTCGGGAGCAGTACTTC.